This T cell receptor (beta chain) was observed in a study of CD8+CD57+ T cells in acquired aplastic anemia. Selection for sequencing was limited to patients who had shown CD8+CD57+ cell expansion by flow cytometry. This clonotype has at least ten counts. TCR beta VDJ and CDR3 profiling used genomic DNA as template. Each CDR3 protein gets one entry after TCRdb re-called the reads with MiXCR. The table has some 160,000 distinct CDR3 sequences, 40% to 55% seen once. The CDR3 is 14 amino acids. Trimming removed 3 bases from V and 5 bases from J, with 16 bases in between. The germline V gene has CDR1 DFQATT and CDR2 SNEGSKA (reference sequence).

The rearrangement links TRBV20-1 to TRBJ1-1, with TRBD1 as a possible D gene (5 bases). Sequencing used sorted CD4+, CD8+, or CD8+CD57+ T cells (not recorded which) from PBMCs. The clonotype comes from a human donor with aplastic anemia. CDR3: CSASLGLWGTEAFF. CDR3 nucleotides: TGCAGTGCTAGTCTGGGACTTTGGGGTACTGAAGCTTTCTTT.